This is a list of T cell receptor beta chains from one sample in a study of blood T cell repertoires in COVID-19. Assay: immunoSEQ multiplex PCR; the TCRdb copy retains only in-frame clones and omits some. Among under 400,000 clones listed, around 87% were seen once. Sequencing was done on a sample of peripheral blood. The source is a woman between 25 and 40 years old with COVID-19, enrolled during active disease. The CDR3 runs from the conserved cysteine through the conserved F or W. The D gene is left open where the match is weak. Size values are once, few and many counts, or a class for expanded clones, and some rows have none.

cdr3_nt: TGTGCCAGCAGCTTTAGTGTTATGAACACTGAAGCTTTCTTT
cdr3_aa: CASSFSVMNTEAFF
d_call: NA
j_call: TRBJ1-1
clone_size: NA
v_call: TRBV28

cdr3_nt: TGTGCCAGCAGTTACAGGGGACAGGGAGACTACGAGCAGTACTTC
cdr3_aa: CASSYRGQGDYEQYF
d_call: TRBD1
j_call: TRBJ2-7
clone_size: NA
v_call: TRBV6-6

cdr3_nt: TGCGCCAGCAGCCTTGCCGGGACTAGTACCGGGGAGCTGTTTTTT
cdr3_aa: CASSLAGTSTGELFF
d_call: TRBD2
j_call: TRBJ2-2
clone_size: NA
v_call: TRBV4-1

cdr3_nt: TGTGCCAGCAGTTACTCGAGCTCGGGGTACAATGAGCAGTTCTTC
cdr3_aa: CASSYSSSGYNEQFF
d_call: NA
j_call: TRBJ2-1
clone_size: NA
v_call: TRBV6-5

cdr3_nt: TGTGCCTGGAGTGTAGGACCGGACAGGAGACCTGGAAACACCATATATTTT
cdr3_aa: CAWSVGPDRRPGNTIYF
d_call: TRBD1
j_call: TRBJ1-3
clone_size: NA
v_call: TRBV30

cdr3_nt: TGTGCCAGCAGCGCGGCGGGCGGGTCCCTCTACAATGAGCAGTTCTTC
cdr3_aa: CASSAAGGSLYNEQFF
d_call: NA
j_call: TRBJ2-1
clone_size: NA
v_call: TRBV7-2

cdr3_nt: TGTGCCAGCAGCCCAGGGGTGTGGGAATCACCCCTCCACTTT
cdr3_aa: CASSPGVWESPLHF
d_call: NA
j_call: TRBJ1-6
clone_size: few
v_call: TRBV7-9

cdr3_nt: TGTGCCAGCAGTTTACTAGCGGGAGGGGCAGATACGCAGTATTTT
cdr3_aa: CASSLLAGGADTQYF
d_call: TRBD2
j_call: TRBJ2-3
clone_size: once
v_call: TRBV27

cdr3_nt: TGTGCCAGCAGCGAGTGGGGGAGGGGTCGCACTGAAGCTTTCTTT
cdr3_aa: CASSEWGRGRTEAFF
d_call: NA
j_call: TRBJ1-1
clone_size: NA
v_call: TRBV11-2

cdr3_nt: TGTGCCAGCAGTTGGGGCCAGACCGCGGGATCCTACGAGCAGTACTTC
cdr3_aa: CASSWGQTAGSYEQYF
d_call: NA
j_call: TRBJ2-7
clone_size: NA
v_call: TRBV28

cdr3_nt: TGTGCCAGCAGTTACCCCGCGGACAGGGAACGTTTCTTT
cdr3_aa: CASSYPADRERFF
d_call: TRBD1
j_call: TRBJ1-1
clone_size: once
v_call: TRBV6-6